The 29 T cell receptor beta chains reported below all come from one sample, sequenced in a study of graft-versus-host responses after intestinal transplantation. Graft material was processed, releasing intraepithelial and lamina propria lymphocytes. TCRdb's table, derived via immunoSEQ multiplex PCR, lists solely in-frame clones and lacks some. The top ten hold 1.5% to 2% of the sample, which has tens of thousands of clones, around 90% seen once. Sequencing used ileum tissue, obtained 350 to 400 days after transplant. These receptors were collected from a human patient who received an intestinal transplant, so some T cells may come from the graft donor.

The chain combines TRBV7-9 with TRBJ2-1, with D perhaps matching TRBD2 (6 bases). With 0 bases removed from V and 0 bases from J, the gap between germline ends came to 12 bases. Germline assignment: CDR1 SEHNR and CDR2 FQNEAQ (reference sequence). The CDR3 is 17 amino acids. CDR3 bases: TGTGCCAGCAGCTTAGCGGGGGGATTGAGCTCCTACAATGAGCAGTTCTTC. Encoded protein: CASSLAGGLSSYNEQFF. The full variable domain, with the rest looked up from reference TRBV7-9 and TRBJ2-1, is DTGVSQNPRHKITKRGQNVTFRCDPISEHNRLYWYRQTLGQGPEFLTYFQNEAQLEKSRLLSDRFSAERPKGSFSTLEIQRTEQGDSAMYLCASSLAGGLSSYNEQFFGPGTRLTVL.

This chain joins TRBV12-5 and TRBJ2-3; 9 bases map to TRBD1. Unmatched junction bases numbered 12, after V lost 5 bases and J lost 6 bases. CDR1 and CDR2 from the germline V gene are LGHNT and FRNRAP. The CDR3 extends over 16 amino acids. The CDR3 is CASGASWDRVQDTQYF. DNA for the CDR3: TGTGCTAGTGGTGCCTCTTGGGACAGGGTACAGGATACGCAGTATTTT.

About this clone itself: Other DNA sequences of this sample code for an identical CDR3. The J gene is TRBJ1-6, the V gene TRBV4-1, with D tentatively TRBD1 (5 bases). This CDR3 spans 15 amino acids. Per the germline V gene, CDR1 is MGHRA and CDR2 is YSYEKL. The V gene lost 4 bases and the J gene lost 6 bases, with 13 bases spanning the gap. The DNA of the CDR3 is TGCGCCAGCAGCCGCGCAATGGGACTTAATTCACCCCTCCACTTT. It is translated as CASSRAMGLNSPLHF.

The V and J genes are TRBV6-5 and TRBJ1-1; D is unclear. Germline CDR1 and CDR2: MNHEY and SVGAGI. CDR3 length: 12 amino acids. V dropped 5 bases and J dropped 8 bases, with 12 bases sitting between them. This CDR3 is CASSTPAPEAFF. The DNA of the CDR3 is TGTGCCAGCAGTACCCCGGCGCCAGAAGCTTTCTTT.

The gene calls are TRBV21-1 and TRBJ1-1; the table assigns TRBD1, which was not confirmed against the DNA. TRBV21-1 is labeled a pseudogene. The CDR3 spans 15 residues. The CDR3 DNA is TGTGCCAGCAGCGCACAGGGGGCGCAAAACACTGAAGCTTTCTTT. It yields the protein CASSAQGAQNTEAFF.

This clone was counted a few times. This chain joins TRBV10-3 and TRBJ2-1; 10 nucleotides agree with TRBD1. The CDR3 is made up of 13 amino acids. Germline V gene lookup returns CDR1 ENHRY and CDR2 SYGVKD. V gave up 5 bases and J gave up 6 bases; unmatched junction bases: 1. CDR3 sequence reads: CAISWTGGNEQFF. CDR3 coding DNA: TGTGCCATCAGTTGGACAGGGGGCAATGAGCAGTTCTTC.

DNA of the CDR3: TGTGCCAGCGGTGCCTCAGCCGGCAGGGCCTACGAGCAGTACTTC. It yields the protein CASGASAGRAYEQYF. The rearrangement uses TRBV6-1 and TRBJ2-7; TRBD1 is a possible D gene (5 bases). The CDR3 is 15 amino acids. In germline, CDR1 is MNHNS, CDR2 SASEGT. V was cut by 8 bases and J by 2 bases, with 19 bases left in between.

The chain recombines TRBV9 with TRBJ2-1, with 9 bases matching TRBD2. The junction had 12 bases not matched to a gene; V was cut back by 4 bases and J by 4 bases. The CDR3 has 17 amino acids. CDR1 is SGDLS and CDR2 is YYNGEE in the germline V gene. The CDR3 nucleotides are TGTGCCAGCAGCCTCATTGGGAGTAGCGGGGGTTACAATGAGCAGTTCTTC. It yields the protein CASSLIGSSGGYNEQFF.

The chain carries TRBV18 and TRBJ2-7; the D call may be TRBD1 or TRBD2 (5 bases each). Trimming removed 6 bases at V and 3 bases at J, with 12 bases between. CDR1 and CDR2 from the germline V gene are KGHSH and LQKENI. CDR3 size: 13 residues. Here the CDR3 reads CASSPRDGYEQYF. The CDR3 coding sequence is TGTGCCAGCTCTCCTCGGGACGGCTACGAGCAGTACTTC.

The rearrangement joins TRBV19 to TRBJ1-1; weak D call: TRBD1 (6 bases). The CDR3 runs 17 residues. Germline assignment: CDR1 LNHDA and CDR2 SQIVND (reference sequence). Trimming pared 1 base from V and 0 bases from J, leaving 15 bases between. The CDR3 loop reads CASSIVGGLHMNTEAFF. The CDR3 DNA sequence: TGTGCCAGTAGTATAGTAGGGGGGCTCCACATGAACACTGAAGCTTTCTTT. Together with reference TRBV19 and TRBJ1-1, the CDR3 gives the full variable domain: DGGITQSPKYLFRKEGQNVTLSCEQNLNHDAMYWYRQDPGQGLRLIYYSQIVNDFQKGDIAEGYSVSREKKESFPLTVTSAQKNPTAFYLCASSIVGGLHMNTEAFFGQGTRLTVV.

This clone has only one observation. The V and J genes are TRBV6-5 and TRBJ2-1, with D perhaps matching TRBD1 (6 bases). Germline V gives CDR1 MNHEY, CDR2 SVGAGI. This CDR3 is built from 13 residues. V was shortened by 5 bases and J by 8 bases, with 13 bases between the two germline ends. In DNA form, the CDR3 reads TGTGCCAGCAGTGGCATACAGGGTGATGAGCAGTTCTTC. Its translation is CASSGIQGDEQFF.

The CDR3 sequence: CASSQGHLGANVLTF. CDR3 DNA: TGTGCCAGCAGCCAAGGACATTTGGGGGCCAACGTCCTGACTTTC. This chain links TRBV14 with TRBJ2-6; no definite D call. V was trimmed by 1 base and J by 4 bases, leaving 8 bases between them. The CDR3 totals 15 residues. CDR1 and CDR2 (germline): SGHDN, FVKESK. Full variable domain (remainder filled in from reference TRBV14 and TRBJ2-6): EAGVTQFPSHSVIEKGQTVTLRCDPISGHDNLYWYRRVMGKEIKFLLHFVKESKQDESGMPNNRFLAERTGGTYSTLKVQPAELEDSGVYFCASSQGHLGANVLTFGAGSRLTVL.

This chain uses TRBV5-1 with TRBJ2-1; either TRBD1 or TRBD2 may fit D (6 bases each). CDR3 length equals 19 residues. CDR1 is SGHRS and CDR2 is YFSETQ in the germline V gene. With 0 bases removed from V and 9 bases from J, the gap between germline ends came to 28 bases. CDR3: CASSLVPSGGTPALSEQFF. The CDR3 nucleotides read TGCGCCAGCAGCTTGGTACCGAGCGGCGGGACACCCGCTCTGAGTGAGCAGTTCTTC.

This clone was counted between two and nine times. This chain connects TRBV19 to TRBJ2-7; possible D gene TRBD2, 7 bases. Germline V gene sequence: CDR1 LNHDA, CDR2 SQIVND (reference sequence). The germline V and J ends were trimmed by 7 bases and 5 bases, with 18 bases remaining between them. This CDR3 has 14 amino acids. CDR3 DNA sequence: TGTGCCAGTAACCCGGGACGGGGGGACAACGAGCAGTACTTC. It is translated as CASNPGRGDNEQYF.

The chain is built from TRBV7-3 and TRBJ2-3; possibly TRBD1 for D (6 bases). Trimming left V 1 base short and J 4 bases short, with 9 bases between. The CDR3 consists of 14 residues. CDR1 and CDR2 (germline): SGHTA, FQGTGA. The CDR3 loop is CASSLMGAADTQYF. The DNA for the CDR3 is TGTGCCAGCAGCTTAATGGGGGCCGCAGATACGCAGTATTTT.

The rearrangement uses TRBV5-1 and TRBJ2-7; 7 bases are a match to TRBD2. Germline trimming cut 4 bases from V and 6 bases from J; bases unmatched to any gene: 4. Germline CDR1 SGHRS, CDR2 YFSETQ. This CDR3 contains 12 residues. CDR3 sequence (DNA): TGCGCCAGCAGCCCGACTAGCAGCGAGCAGTACTTC. This translates into CASSPTSSEQYF.

This rearrangement joins TRBV6-1 to TRBJ2-5; 8 nucleotides agree with TRBD2. The germline CDR1 and CDR2 sequences are MNHNS and SASEGT. The CDR3 has 17 amino acids. V lost 0 bases and J lost 1; bases outside the gene matches: 7. The CDR3 spells CASSEAGTRGIQETQYF. In nucleotides, the CDR3 is TGTGCCAGCAGTGAAGCTGGGACTAGGGGGATCCAAGAGACCCAGTACTTC.

V and J are TRBV19 and TRBJ2-7; 9 bases are a match to TRBD1. The CDR3 contains 14 residues. CDR1 LNHDA and CDR2 SQIVND come from the germline V gene (reference sequence). V lost 6 bases and J lost 3; bases outside the gene matches: 6. CDR3 in amino acids: CASRPGTGIYEQYF. CDR3 DNA sequence: TGTGCCAGTAGGCCCGGGACAGGGATCTACGAGCAGTACTTC.

The chain links TRBV25-1 to TRBJ1-1, with TRBD1 matching 8 bases. The germline CDR1 and CDR2 sequences are MGHDK and SYGVNS. Losses at the gene ends were 1 base for V and 5 bases for J; bases not matched to a gene: 12. This CDR3 is 17 amino acids long. This CDR3 is CASSELLAGGEGTEAFF. CDR3 in DNA: TGTGCCAGCAGTGAATTGTTGGCAGGGGGCGAGGGGACTGAAGCTTTCTTT.

The V gene is TRBV18, the J gene TRBJ1-6; no clear D gene. CDR3 length equals 16 residues. The germline V gene encodes CDR1 KGHSH and CDR2 LQKENI. The V end was cut by 2 bases, the J end by 0 bases, with 8 bases between. Here the CDR3 reads CASSPSQSSYNSPLHF. The CDR3 bases are TGTGCCAGCTCACCAAGCCAGAGCTCCTATAATTCACCCCTCCACTTT. Based on the CDR3 plus reference TRBV18 and TRBJ1-6, the full variable domain is NAGVMQNPRHLVRRRGQEARLRCSPMKGHSHVYWYRQLPEEGLKFMVYLQKENIIDESGMPKERFSAEFPKEGPSILRIQQVVRGDSAAYFCASSPSQSSYNSPLHFGNGTRLTVT.

The chain joins TRBV19 to TRBJ1-5; D possibly corresponds to TRBD1 (6 bases). Germline CDR1 reads LNHDA; CDR2 reads SQIVND (reference sequence). CDR3 size: 14 residues. V shed 1 base and J shed 4 bases, with 8 bases lying between them. CDR3 coding DNA: TGTGCCAGTAGTATAGGCAGGGGAAATCAGCCCCAGCATTTT. Translation: CASSIGRGNQPQHF.

V is TRBV11-1 and J is TRBJ1-2, with D perhaps TRBD1 (5 bases). The CDR3 covers 17 residues. Germline CDR1 is SGHAT and CDR2 is FQDESV (reference sequence). Trimming pared 5 bases from V and 1 base from J, leaving 20 bases between. CDR3 coding DNA: TGTGCCAGCAGCCCGACTCCAGACAGCCCTTATAACTATGGCTACACCTTC. Translated: CASSPTPDSPYNYGYTF. Full variable domain (missing parts from reference TRBV11-1 and TRBJ1-2): EAEVAQSPRYKITEKSQAVAFWCDPISGHATLYWYRQILGQGPELLVQFQDESVVDDSQLPKDRFSAERLKGVDSTLKIQPAELGDSAMYLCASSPTPDSPYNYGYTFGSGTRLTVV.

This clone was seen a handful of times. The chain recombines TRBV4-2 with TRBJ2-7; no clear D gene. This CDR3 is built from 16 residues. Trimming cost V 0 bases and J 3 bases, with 15 bases left between them. Per the germline V gene, CDR1 is LGHNA and CDR2 is YNFKEQ. The CDR3 spells CASSQEGSAAFYEQYF. DNA for the CDR3: TGTGCCAGCAGCCAAGAGGGCTCGGCAGCTTTCTACGAGCAGTACTTC.

The chain joins TRBV18 to TRBJ2-3, with D tentatively TRBD2 (5 bases). Germline lookup yields CDR1 KGHSH and CDR2 LQKENI. This CDR3 is built from 14 residues. V was cut by 1 base and J by 6 bases, with 11 bases left in between. CDR3 protein: CASSPQTSSDTQYF. The CDR3 region has the DNA TGTGCCAGCTCACCACAGACTTCTAGCGATACGCAGTATTTT. Combining the CDR3 with reference TRBV18 and TRBJ2-3 gives the whole variable domain NAGVMQNPRHLVRRRGQEARLRCSPMKGHSHVYWYRQLPEEGLKFMVYLQKENIIDESGMPKERFSAEFPKEGPSILRIQQVVRGDSAAYFCASSPQTSSDTQYFGPGTRLTVL.

The chain employs TRBV4-1 and TRBJ2-3; D is perhaps TRBD2 (5 bases). V lost 4 bases, J lost 7 bases, and 12 bases lay in between. Germline V lookup: CDR1 MGHRA, CDR2 YSYEKL. The CDR3 is made up of 13 amino acids. The CDR3 loop is CASSRVGGHTQYF. In DNA form, the CDR3 reads TGCGCCAGCAGCCGGGTAGGAGGACATACGCAGTATTTT.

The chain combines TRBV28 with TRBJ2-3; D is perhaps TRBD1 (6 bases). This CDR3 is 16 amino acids long. Germline V gene data show CDR1 as MDHEN and CDR2 as SYDVKM. Trimming removed 3 bases from V and 2 bases from J, with 15 bases in between. DNA of the CDR3: TGTGCCAGCAGTTTCCCGGCAGGGGCCTACACAGATACGCAGTATTTT. It specifies CASSFPAGAYTDTQYF.

Remarks on this clone: Other DNA sequences in the same sample also yield this CDR3. The J gene is TRBJ2-7, the V gene TRBV5-4; no clear D. The V gene lost 0 bases and the J gene lost 2 bases, with 9 bases spanning the gap. Looked up from germline, CDR1 is SGHNT and CDR2 is YYREEE (reference sequence). There are 14 residues in the CDR3. The CDR3 region is CASSLEMLPYEQYF. The CDR3 DNA sequence: TGTGCCAGCAGCTTGGAAATGCTTCCCTACGAGCAGTACTTC.

The chain has TRBV6-1 and TRBJ2-5; 7 bases agree with TRBD2. Per germline, CDR1 MNHNS and CDR2 SASEGT. V lost 6 bases and J lost 5; bases outside the gene matches: 6. The CDR3 has 13 residues. For the CDR3, the DNA is TGTGCCAGCAGGAGGACTAGGGACGAGACCCAGTACTTC. Translating it yields CASRRTRDETQYF.

This chain uses TRBV5-1 with TRBJ1-1; D may be TRBD1 (5 bases). V lost 4 bases to trimming and J lost 1 base, with 11 bases between them. Germline CDR1 is SGHRS and CDR2 is YFSETQ. CDR3 length: 14 residues. DNA of the CDR3: TGCGCCAGCAGCCGGCTGAGGGGGAACACTGAAGCTTTCTTT. The encoded protein is CASSRLRGNTEAFF.